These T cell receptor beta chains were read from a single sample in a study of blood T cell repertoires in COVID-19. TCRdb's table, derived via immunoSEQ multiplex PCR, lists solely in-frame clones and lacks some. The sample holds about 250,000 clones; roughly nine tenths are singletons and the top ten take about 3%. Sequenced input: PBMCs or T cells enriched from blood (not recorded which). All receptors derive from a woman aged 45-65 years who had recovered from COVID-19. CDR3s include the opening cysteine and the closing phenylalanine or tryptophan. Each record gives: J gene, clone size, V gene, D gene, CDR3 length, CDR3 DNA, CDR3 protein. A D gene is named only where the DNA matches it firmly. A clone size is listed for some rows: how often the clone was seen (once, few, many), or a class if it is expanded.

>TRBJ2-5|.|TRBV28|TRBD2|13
TGTGCCAGCAGTCGGACTAGGATGGAGACCCAGTACTTC
CASSRTRMETQYF
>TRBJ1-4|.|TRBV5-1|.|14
TGCGCCAGCAGAAAGGGGGTGACTAATGAAAAACTGTTTTTT
CASRKGVTNEKLFF
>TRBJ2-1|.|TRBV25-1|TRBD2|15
TGTGCCAGCAGTGAATCGGGGCGGGAGGGCAATGAGCAGTTCTTC
CASSESGREGNEQFF
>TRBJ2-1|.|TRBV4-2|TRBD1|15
TGTGCCAGCAGCCCCCGGACAGGGAGAGAAAATGAGCAGTTCTTC
CASSPRTGRENEQFF
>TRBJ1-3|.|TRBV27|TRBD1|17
TGTGCCAGCAGTTCACTGACAGGGGGGTACTCTGGAAACACCATATATTTT
CASSSLTGGYSGNTIYF
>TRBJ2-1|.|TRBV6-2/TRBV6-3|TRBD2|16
TGTGCCAGCAGTTTCACATTAGCGGGAGGGCCGAATGAGCAGTTCTTC
CASSFTLAGGPNEQFF
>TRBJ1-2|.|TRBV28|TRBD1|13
TGTGCCAGCAGTTTCGGAGGGGGCCCTGGCTACACCTTC
CASSFGGGPGYTF
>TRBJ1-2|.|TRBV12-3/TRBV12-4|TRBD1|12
TGTGCCAGCAGCCGGGACAGAGATGGCTACACCTTC
CASSRDRDGYTF
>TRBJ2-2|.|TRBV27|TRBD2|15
TGTGCCAGCAGGGGACTAGCGGGAGAGGCCGTGGAGCTGTTTTTT
CASRGLAGEAVELFF
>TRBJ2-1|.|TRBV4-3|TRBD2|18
TGCGCCAGCAGCCAACATTTCCCTAGCGGGAGCTCCTACAATGAGCAGTTCTTC
CASSQHFPSGSSYNEQFF
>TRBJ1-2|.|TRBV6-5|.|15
TGTGCCAGCACCCTACGGAGTGCCGCTAACTATGGCTACACCTTC
CASTLRSAANYGYTF
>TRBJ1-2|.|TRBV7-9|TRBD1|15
TGTGCCAGCAGCTTACGTGTGGAGGGGGCCTATGGCTACACCTTC
CASSLRVEGAYGYTF
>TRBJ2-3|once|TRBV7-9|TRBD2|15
TGTGCCAGCAGCTTTAGCGGGAGGGCAACAGATACGCAGTATTTT
CASSFSGRATDTQYF
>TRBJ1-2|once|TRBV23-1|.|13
TGCGCCAGCAGTCAATTTACGGACTATGGCTACACCTTC
CASSQFTDYGYTF
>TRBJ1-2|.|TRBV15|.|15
TGTGCCACCAGCAGACTCACAGGGCTCCCTAATGGCTACACCTTC
CATSRLTGLPNGYTF
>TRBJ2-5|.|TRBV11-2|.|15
TGTGCCAGCCGCGGACTCCGAAAAAACCAAGAGACCCAGTACTTC
CASRGLRKNQETQYF
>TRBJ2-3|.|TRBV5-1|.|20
TGCGCCAGCAGCTTGGGATTAGGGGGTTTTATGAGGGCCGCCACAGATACGCAGTATTTT
CASSLGLGGFMRAATDTQYF
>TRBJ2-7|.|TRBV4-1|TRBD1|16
TGCGCCAGCAGCCAAGCCACGGGACAGGCGTCCTACGAGCAGTACTTC
CASSQATGQASYEQYF
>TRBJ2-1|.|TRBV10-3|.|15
TGTGCCATCAGTGAGTCAGCGGGTTTGGTCAATGAGCAGTTCTTC
CAISESAGLVNEQFF
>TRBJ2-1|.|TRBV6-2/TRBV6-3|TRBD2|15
TGTGCCAGCAGCTCCAGCGGGAGGTCCTACAATGAGCAGTTCTTC
CASSSSGRSYNEQFF
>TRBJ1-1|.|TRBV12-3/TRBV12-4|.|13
TGTGCCAGCACCCCCCGAATAGCGGGTGAAGCTTTCTTT
CASTPRIAGEAFF
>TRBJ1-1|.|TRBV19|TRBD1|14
TGTGCCAGTAGTATAGATCCGGGACAGGGTGGCGCTTTCTTT
CASSIDPGQGGAFF
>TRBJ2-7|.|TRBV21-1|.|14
TGTGCCAGCAGCTTTCAGGGGCGCAATTACGAGCAGTACTTC
CASSFQGRNYEQYF
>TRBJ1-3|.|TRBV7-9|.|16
TGTGCCAGCAGCATACAACAGGGCCCACAACGAAACACCATATATTTT
CASSIQQGPQRNTIYF
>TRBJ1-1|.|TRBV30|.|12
TGTGCCTGGAACAGGGCGGGCACTGAAGCTTTCTTT
CAWNRAGTEAFF
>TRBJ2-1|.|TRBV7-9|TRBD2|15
TGTGCCAGCAGCTTAGCGGCGGGAGGGCCGGTTGAGCAGTTCTTC
CASSLAAGGPVEQFF
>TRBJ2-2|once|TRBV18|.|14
TGTGCCAGCTCACCTGAGAGAAACACCGGGGAGCTGTTTTTT
CASSPERNTGELFF
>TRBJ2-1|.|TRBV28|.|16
TGTGCCAGCAGTTTAACACTAGGTTCCTCCTACAATGAGCAGTTCTTC
CASSLTLGSSYNEQFF
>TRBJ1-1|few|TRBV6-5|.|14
TGTGCCAGCAGTTACTCGAGAGGGAACACTGAAGCTTTCTTT
CASSYSRGNTEAFF
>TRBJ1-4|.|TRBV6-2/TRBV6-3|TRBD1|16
TGTGCCAGCAGTCGACCTGACAGGGGCGCAAATGAAAAACTGTTTTTT
CASSRPDRGANEKLFF
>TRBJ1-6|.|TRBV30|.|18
TGTGCCTGGCGAAAGGGACGGCTCGCGAGGGGGAGGGATTCACCCCTCCACTTT
CAWRKGRLARGRDSPLHF
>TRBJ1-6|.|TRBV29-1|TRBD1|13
TGCAGCGTGGCACGGGACAGGGATTCACCCCTCCACTTT
CSVARDRDSPLHF